This T cell receptor beta chain was documented in a study of neurological immune-mediated disorders. Study-wide results and caveats: Sharing of CDR3 amino acid sequences among expanded clones across subjects was absent, suggesting private repertoires in all groups.

By 5'RACE with 10-nucleotide random UMIs, the cDNA was made. TCRdb re-called the 5' RACE reads with MiXCR, one entry per CDR3 protein. The sample lists around 69,000 distinct CDR3 sequences; around 3.1% were seen once. This clonotype has a count of ten or more. The antigen remains undetermined. The length of the CDR3 is 16 residues. V was clipped by 4 bases and J by 5 bases; unmatched bases: 12. Germline V lookup: CDR1 SGHDT, CDR2 YYEEEE. Sequencing was done on a sample of PBMCs. The TCR originated in a man between 35 and 55 years old with multiple sclerosis. This rearrangement joins TRBV5-6 to TRBJ2-1; TRBD2 aligns across 7 bases. Here the CDR3 reads CASSLRLVGTNNEQFF. The CDR3 DNA follows: TGTGCCAGCAGCCTACGTTTAGTAGGGACTAACAATGAGCAGTTCTTC. The entire variable domain, with the rest obtained from reference TRBV5-6 and TRBJ2-1, is as follows: DAGVTQSPTHLIKTRGQQVTLRCSPKSGHDTVSWYQQALGQGPQFIFQYYEEEERQRGNFPDRFSGHQFPNYSSELNVNALLLGDSALYLCASSLRLVGTNNEQFFGPGTRLTVL.